The 18 T cell receptor beta chains listed next were all sequenced from one sample in a study of cytomegalovirus exposure and HLA in healthy donors. Primers: 60 Vbeta forward and 13 Jbeta reverse. This table comes from immunoSEQ multiplex PCR, and its TCRdb copy is limited to in-frame clones, with some not included. The sample has about 200,000 clones, approximately 82% seen once. The sample comprised PBMCs. The receptors derive from a woman under 30 in good health and CMV-seronegative.

As regards this clone: At one end the junction does not follow the germline gene, possibly because of a read error. In nucleotides, the CDR3 is TGTTCCAGCAGCCCCCCCGAAACAGGGGGCAGGTACGAGCAGTACTTC. Its translation is CSSSPPETGGRYEQYF. The chain recombines TRBV7-9 with TRBJ2-7; 9 positions match TRBD1. Germline V lookup: CDR1 SEHNR, CDR2 FQNEAQ (reference sequence). The CDR3 has 16 amino acids.

V gene TRBV6-1 combines with J gene TRBJ2-1, with 7 nucleotides matching TRBD2. This CDR3 contains 16 residues. Germline CDR1 MNHNS, CDR2 SASEGT. V trimming: 2 bases; J trimming: 3 bases; junction bases outside the gene matches: 7. CDR3 bases: TGTGCCAGCAGTGAAACAAGCGGGGCGGACTACAATGAGCAGTTCTTC. Its protein is CASSETSGADYNEQFF.

Of note for this clone: Germline is not matched at one junction end, which may reflect a read error. In nucleotides, the CDR3 is TGTTCCAGCAGCTTAGAGGTAGGGGGACAAGCTTTCTTT. It specifies CSSSLEVGGQAFF. V gene TRBV7-9 combines with J gene TRBJ1-1; weak D call: TRBD1 (6 bases). The CDR3 is 13 amino acids. Germline-derived CDR1 and CDR2 are SEHNR and FQNEAQ (reference sequence).

V is TRBV7-2 and J is TRBJ2-5, with a possible D match to TRBD2 (6 bases). Germline V CDR1 and CDR2: SGHTA, FQGNSA. The CDR3 is made up of 15 amino acids. V was shortened by 3 bases and J by 2 bases, with 13 bases between the two germline ends. CDR3 nucleotide sequence: TGTGCCAGCAGCTTGGAGGGACGGTCTCAAGAGACCCAGTACTTC. This codes for CASSLEGRSQETQYF.

This chain links TRBV29-1 with TRBJ2-1, with 7 bases matching TRBD1. This CDR3 has 13 amino acids. Looked up from germline, CDR1 is SQVTM and CDR2 is ANQGSEA. V lost 7 bases to trimming and J lost 4 bases; unmatched junction nucleotides: 7. In DNA form, the CDR3 reads TGCAGCGCCGCCGCGACAGGGTACAATGAGCAGTTCTTC. It encodes CSAAATGYNEQFF.

The chain is built from TRBV19 and TRBJ2-5; tentatively, D is TRBD2 (6 bases). The germline V and J ends were trimmed by 4 bases and 2 bases, with 11 bases remaining between them. The CDR3 covers 14 residues. CDR1 and CDR2 from the germline V gene are LNHDA and SQIVND (reference sequence). The CDR3 nucleotides read TGTGCCAGTAGTAAGGAGGGGCTTCAAGAGACCCAGTACTTC. It specifies CASSKEGLQETQYF. Combining the CDR3 with reference TRBV19 and TRBJ2-5 gives the whole variable domain DGGITQSPKYLFRKEGQNVTLSCEQNLNHDAMYWYRQDPGQGLRLIYYSQIVNDFQKGDIAEGYSVSREKKESFPLTVTSAQKNPTAFYLCASSKEGLQETQYFGPGTRLLVL.

V is TRBV5-1 and J is TRBJ2-4; the match to TRBD2 covers 9 bases. V lost 4 bases and J lost 2; bases outside the gene matches: 16. The CDR3 has 19 residues. The V gene's germline CDR1 is SGHRS and CDR2 YFSETQ. CDR3 bases: TGCGCCAGCAGCCCTAGAGATCCCCGGCTAGCGGGGTCCAAAAACATTCAGTACTTC. This codes for CASSPRDPRLAGSKNIQYF.

The V call is TRBV28, the J call TRBJ2-7; 7 bases align to TRBD2. The length of the CDR3 is 20 residues. The V segment lost 3 bases and the J segment 1 base; nucleotides outside the gene matches: 21. CDR1 is MDHEN and CDR2 is SYDVKM in the germline V gene. CDR3 amino acids: CASSLDVRGVRRDRSYEQYV. In nucleotides, the CDR3 is TGTGCCAGCAGTTTGGACGTTCGGGGGGTAAGACGGGACCGTTCCTACGAGCAGTACGTC.

The chain is built from TRBV27 and TRBJ2-7; no clear D gene. The CDR3 is 13 residues long. Between the trimmed V and J ends, which lost 0 bases and 3 bases, there was a span of 6 bases. Germline lookup yields CDR1 MNHEY and CDR2 SMNVEV (reference sequence). CDR3 residues: CASSLSADYEQYF. Here the CDR3 DNA reads TGTGCCAGCAGTTTATCGGCCGACTACGAGCAGTACTTC.

This sequence joins TRBV19 and TRBJ2-1; TRBD2 agrees at 8 bases. The J segment lost 4 bases and the V segment lost 4 bases, leaving 6 bases of the junction unmatched. Germline V gives CDR1 LNHDA, CDR2 SQIVND (reference sequence). There are 15 residues in the CDR3. CDR3 bases: TGTGCCAGTAGTAGAACCGGGACTAGTTACAATGAGCAGTTCTTC. Translating it yields CASSRTGTSYNEQFF.

The V gene is TRBV29-1, the J gene TRBJ2-1, with 7 bases that match TRBD1. Per germline, CDR1 SQVTM and CDR2 ANQGSEA. V dropped 8 bases and J dropped 7; count of bases not matched to a gene: 14. This CDR3 comprises 14 residues. The CDR3: CSMTLDRSLNEQFF. The CDR3 nucleotides read TGCAGCATGACTCTGGACAGGTCTCTGAATGAGCAGTTCTTC.

The rearrangement uses TRBV6-5 and TRBJ1-2, with a weak D call TRBD1 (6 bases). The length of the CDR3 is 14 residues. Germline V gene sequence: CDR1 MNHEY, CDR2 SVGAGI. Trimming took off 5 bases at V and 8 bases at J, with 18 bases between the two ends. The CDR3 reads CASSEWGQGQGYTF. In DNA, the CDR3 is TGTGCCAGCAGTGAGTGGGGGCAGGGGCAAGGCTACACCTTC.

The chain joins TRBV4-1 to TRBJ2-1; 7 nucleotides line up with TRBD1. The CDR3 is made up of 18 amino acids. V dropped 0 bases and J dropped 4; count of bases not matched to a gene: 12. Germline V gives CDR1 MGHRA, CDR2 YSYEKL. CDR3 sequence reads: CASSQDAGGIPAYNEQFF. DNA of the CDR3: TGCGCCAGCAGCCAAGATGCAGGGGGTATACCGGCATACAATGAGCAGTTCTTC.

This clone has only a few counts. Other DNA sequences from this sample encode an identical CDR3 as well. The chain joins TRBV30 to TRBJ1-1; 9 bases agree with TRBD1. The V gene end was trimmed by 0 bases and the J gene end by 2 bases; junction bases not matched to a gene: 4. Germline assignment: CDR1 GTSNPN and CDR2 SVGIG (reference sequence). The CDR3 is 15 residues long. The CDR3 DNA reads as TGTGCCTGGAGTGTAGGGGGACAGGGCAACACTGAAGCTTTCTTT. The encoded protein is CAWSVGGQGNTEAFF.

The chain combines TRBV9 with TRBJ2-5, with a possible D match to TRBD2 (5 bases). Germline-derived CDR1 and CDR2 are SGDLS and YYNGEE. The CDR3 is 15 amino acids. V was shortened by 4 bases and J by 3 bases, with 16 bases between the two germline ends. The CDR3 loop is CASSPARAGKETQYF. The CDR3 DNA follows: TGTGCCAGCAGCCCCGCCCGGGCCGGGAAAGAGACCCAGTACTTC.

V is TRBV6-1 and J is TRBJ2-7; 7 nucleotides align to TRBD1. Germline V gives CDR1 MNHNS, CDR2 SASEGT. V trimming: 6 bases; J trimming: 5 bases; junction bases outside the gene matches: 4. The CDR3 extends over 12 amino acids. The CDR3 region is CASRTGINEQYV. The CDR3 nucleotides read TGTGCCAGCAGGACAGGGATCAACGAGCAGTACGTC.

Of note for this clone: The junction shows a germline mismatch at one end, possibly a read error. V is TRBV7-7 and J is TRBJ2-5; TRBD1 matches at 7 bases. The CDR3 runs 15 residues. The germline gives CDR1 SSHAT, CDR2 FNYEAQ (reference sequence). This CDR3 is CASSLERGPRETQYF. Here the CDR3 DNA reads TGTGCTAGCAGCTTAGAGAGGGGGCCTAGGGAGACCCAGTACTTC.

The rearrangement joins TRBV27 to TRBJ1-5, with D maybe TRBD1 (6 bases). V lost 5 bases and J 2 bases, leaving 10 bases between the germline ends. Per germline, CDR1 MNHEY and CDR2 SMNVEV (reference sequence). There are 14 residues in the CDR3. In DNA, the CDR3 is TGTGCCAGCAGTGAAAACAGGGGCAATCAGCCCCAGCATTTT. Protein product: CASSENRGNQPQHF.